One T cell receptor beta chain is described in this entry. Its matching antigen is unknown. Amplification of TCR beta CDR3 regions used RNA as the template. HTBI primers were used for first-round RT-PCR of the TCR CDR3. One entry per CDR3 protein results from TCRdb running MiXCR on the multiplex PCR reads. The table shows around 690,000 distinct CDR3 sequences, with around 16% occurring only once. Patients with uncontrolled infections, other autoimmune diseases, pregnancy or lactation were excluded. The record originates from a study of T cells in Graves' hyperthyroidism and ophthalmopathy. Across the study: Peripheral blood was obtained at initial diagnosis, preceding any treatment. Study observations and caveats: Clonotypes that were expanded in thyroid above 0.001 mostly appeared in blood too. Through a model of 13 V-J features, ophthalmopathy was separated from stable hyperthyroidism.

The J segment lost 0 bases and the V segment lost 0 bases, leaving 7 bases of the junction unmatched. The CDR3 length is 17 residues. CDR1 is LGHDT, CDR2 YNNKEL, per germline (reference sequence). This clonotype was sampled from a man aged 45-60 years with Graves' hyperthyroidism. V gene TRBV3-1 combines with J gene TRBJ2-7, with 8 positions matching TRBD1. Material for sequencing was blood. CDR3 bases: TGTGCCAGCAGCCAAGAAGGGACAGGTAGATTCTCCTACGAGCAGTACTTC. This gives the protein CASSQEGTGRFSYEQYF.